This T cell receptor beta chain came from a study of T cell repertoires and HLA-DP antigens. Study information: Alloantigens: one with one groove difference and one with approximately ten differences versus self. Average DNA input: around 230 ng for CD137+CD4+ sorts, around 1,300 ng pre-culture.

V lost 2 bases and J lost 4, with 12 bases in between. CDR1 is SGHTA and CDR2 is FQGNSA in the germline V gene. CDR3 length equals 14 residues. The PCR primers covered 54 TRBV and 13 TRBJ segments. TCRdb's table, derived via immunoSEQ multiplex PCR, lists solely in-frame clones and lacks some. In the table there are roughly 120,000 clones, 80% to 95% of which are singletons. As to this clone: Its specificity is not known.

This sequence joins TRBV7-2 and TRBJ2-7; D gene ambiguous. The source material was CD4+ T cells from PBMCs. This receptor was obtained from a woman aged 18-29 years in good health and CMV-seronegative. CDR3 in DNA: TGTGCCAGCAGCTTATTGGGTTCAGGTTACGAGCAGTACTTC. Translation gives CASSLLGSGYEQYF.